This T cell receptor (beta chain) was sequenced in a study of cytomegalovirus exposure and HLA in healthy donors. The PCR contained 60 Vbeta and 13 Jbeta primers. TCRdb's copy holds only in-frame clones and misses some; the assay was immunoSEQ multiplex PCR. The repertoire includes about 93,000 clones, around three fifths of them detected once, and approximately 5.8% sits in the top ten. Between the trimmed V and J ends, which lost 7 bases and 5 bases, there was a span of 19 bases. The CDR3 is 15 amino acids. CDR1 and CDR2 from the germline V gene are SGHDT and YYEEEE. The source of this sequence is a boy younger than 18 in good health and CMV-seropositive. The sequencing sample was made of PBMCs. The chain uses TRBV5-6 and TRBJ2-1; D possibly corresponds to TRBD2 (6 bases). DNA for the CDR3: TGTGCCAGCGCCCGGTGGTCGGTAGCGGACAATGAGCAGTTCTTC. Residues: CASARWSVADNEQFF. Using reference TRBV5-6 and TRBJ2-1 for the parts outside the CDR3, the full variable domain is DAGVTQSPTHLIKTRGQQVTLRCSPKSGHDTVSWYQQALGQGPQFIFQYYEEEERQRGNFPDRFSGHQFPNYSSELNVNALLLGDSALYLCASARWSVADNEQFFGPGTRLTVL.